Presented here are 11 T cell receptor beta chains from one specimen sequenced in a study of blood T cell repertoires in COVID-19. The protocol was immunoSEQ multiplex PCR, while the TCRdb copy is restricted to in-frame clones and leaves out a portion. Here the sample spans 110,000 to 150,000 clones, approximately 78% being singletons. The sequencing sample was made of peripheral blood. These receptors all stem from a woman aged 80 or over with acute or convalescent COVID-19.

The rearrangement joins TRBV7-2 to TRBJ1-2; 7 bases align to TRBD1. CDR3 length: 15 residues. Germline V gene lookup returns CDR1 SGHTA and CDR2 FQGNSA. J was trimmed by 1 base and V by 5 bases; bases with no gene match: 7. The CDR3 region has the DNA TGTGCCAGCAGCCCGGCGGACAGGATTAACTATGGCTACACCTTC. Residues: CASSPADRINYGYTF.

The CDR3 loop reads CAISGGTTGEKLFF. In DNA, the CDR3 is TGTGCCATCAGTGGGGGGACAACTGGTGAAAAACTGTTTTTT. The chain uses TRBV10-3 and TRBJ1-4, with D maybe TRBD1 (6 bases). The CDR3 extends over 14 amino acids. V lost 4 bases and J lost 7, with 13 bases in between. Germline assignment: CDR1 ENHRY and CDR2 SYGVKD.

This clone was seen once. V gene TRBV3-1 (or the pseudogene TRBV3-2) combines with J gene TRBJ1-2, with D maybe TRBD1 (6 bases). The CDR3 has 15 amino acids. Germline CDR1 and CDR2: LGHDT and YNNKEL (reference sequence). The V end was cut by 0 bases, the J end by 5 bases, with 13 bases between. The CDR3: CASSQEGPRGYGYTF. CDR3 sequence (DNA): TGTGCCAGCAGCCAAGAGGGGCCGAGGGGGTATGGCTACACCTTC.

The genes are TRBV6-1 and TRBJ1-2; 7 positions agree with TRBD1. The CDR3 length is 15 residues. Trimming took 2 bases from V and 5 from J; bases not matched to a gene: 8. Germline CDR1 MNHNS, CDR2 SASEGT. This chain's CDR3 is CASSEQMGQFYGYTF. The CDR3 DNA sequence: TGTGCCAGCAGTGAACAAATGGGACAGTTTTATGGCTACACCTTC.

Here the CDR3 reads CASSLTGEPYEQYF. In DNA form, the CDR3 reads TGTGCCAGCAGCCTGACAGGGGAGCCCTACGAGCAGTACTTC. The V gene is TRBV13, the J gene TRBJ2-7, with TRBD1 identical over 8 bases. V shed 5 bases, J shed 2 bases, and the junction held 5 bases outside the gene matches. Germline V gene lookup returns CDR1 PRHDT and CDR2 FYEKMQ (reference sequence). The CDR3 totals 14 residues.

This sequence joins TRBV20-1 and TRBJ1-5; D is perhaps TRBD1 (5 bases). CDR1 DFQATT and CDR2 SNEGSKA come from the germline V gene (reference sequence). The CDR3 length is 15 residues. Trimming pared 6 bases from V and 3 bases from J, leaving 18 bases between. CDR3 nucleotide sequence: TGCAGTGCCAGTAGGACACGCACGAACAATCAGCCCCAGCATTTT. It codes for CSASRTRTNNQPQHF.

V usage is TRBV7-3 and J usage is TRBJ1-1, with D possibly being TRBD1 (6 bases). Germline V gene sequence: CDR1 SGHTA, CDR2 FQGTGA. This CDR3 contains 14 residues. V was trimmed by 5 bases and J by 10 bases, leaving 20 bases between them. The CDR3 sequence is CASSPSAGGVGAFF. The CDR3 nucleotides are TGTGCCAGCAGCCCAAGTGCGGGGGGCGTAGGAGCTTTCTTT.

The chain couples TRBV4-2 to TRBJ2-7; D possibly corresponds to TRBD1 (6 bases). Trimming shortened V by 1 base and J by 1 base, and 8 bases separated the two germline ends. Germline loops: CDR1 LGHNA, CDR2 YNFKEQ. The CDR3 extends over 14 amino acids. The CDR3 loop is CASSQGRGSYEQYF. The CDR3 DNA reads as TGTGCCAGCAGCCAAGGCAGGGGATCCTACGAGCAGTACTTC.

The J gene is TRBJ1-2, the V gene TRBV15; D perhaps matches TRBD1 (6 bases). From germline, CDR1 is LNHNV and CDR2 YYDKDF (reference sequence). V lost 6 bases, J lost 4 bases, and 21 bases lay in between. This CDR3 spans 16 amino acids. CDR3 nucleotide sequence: TGTGCCACCAGAACACAGGGTTCTGCCCCCTCCTATGGCTACACCTTC. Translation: CATRTQGSAPSYGYTF.

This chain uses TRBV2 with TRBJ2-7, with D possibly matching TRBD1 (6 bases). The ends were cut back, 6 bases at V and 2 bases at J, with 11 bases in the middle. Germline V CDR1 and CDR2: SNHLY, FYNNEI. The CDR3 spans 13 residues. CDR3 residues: CASSRDNPYEQYF. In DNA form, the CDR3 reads TGTGCCAGCAGCCGGGACAATCCCTACGAGCAGTACTTC.

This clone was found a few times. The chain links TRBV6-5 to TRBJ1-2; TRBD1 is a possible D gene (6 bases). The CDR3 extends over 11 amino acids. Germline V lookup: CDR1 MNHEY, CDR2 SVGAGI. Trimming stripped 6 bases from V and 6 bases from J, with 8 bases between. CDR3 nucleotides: TGTGCCAGCAGCTCAGGGGATGGCTACACCTTC. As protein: CASSSGDGYTF.